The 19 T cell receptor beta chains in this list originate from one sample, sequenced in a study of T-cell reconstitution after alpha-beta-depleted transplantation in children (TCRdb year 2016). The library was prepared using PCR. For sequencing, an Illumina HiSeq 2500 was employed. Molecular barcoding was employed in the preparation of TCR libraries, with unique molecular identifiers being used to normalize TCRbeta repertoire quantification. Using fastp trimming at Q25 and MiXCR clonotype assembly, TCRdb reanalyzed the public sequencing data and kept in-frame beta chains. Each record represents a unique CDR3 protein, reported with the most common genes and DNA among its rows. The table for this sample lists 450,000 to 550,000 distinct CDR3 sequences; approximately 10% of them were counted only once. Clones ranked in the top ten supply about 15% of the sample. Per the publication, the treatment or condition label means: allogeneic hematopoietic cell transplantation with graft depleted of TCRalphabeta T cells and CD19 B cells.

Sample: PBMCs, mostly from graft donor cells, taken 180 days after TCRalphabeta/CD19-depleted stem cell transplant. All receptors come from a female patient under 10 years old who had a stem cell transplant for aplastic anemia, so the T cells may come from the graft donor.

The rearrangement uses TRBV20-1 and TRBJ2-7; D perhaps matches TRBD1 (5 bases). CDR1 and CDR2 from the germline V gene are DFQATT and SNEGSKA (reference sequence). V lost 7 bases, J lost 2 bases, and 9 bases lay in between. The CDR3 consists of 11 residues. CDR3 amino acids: CSVSQAYEQYF. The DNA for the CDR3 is TGCAGTGTTTCACAGGCCTACGAGCAGTACTTC.

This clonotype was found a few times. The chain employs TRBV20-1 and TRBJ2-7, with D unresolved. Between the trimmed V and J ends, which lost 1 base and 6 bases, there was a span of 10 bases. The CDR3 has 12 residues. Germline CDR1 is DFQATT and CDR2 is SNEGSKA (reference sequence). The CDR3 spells CSARVAAGEQYF. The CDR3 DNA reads TGCAGTGCTAGAGTGGCAGCCGGCGAGCAGTACTTC.

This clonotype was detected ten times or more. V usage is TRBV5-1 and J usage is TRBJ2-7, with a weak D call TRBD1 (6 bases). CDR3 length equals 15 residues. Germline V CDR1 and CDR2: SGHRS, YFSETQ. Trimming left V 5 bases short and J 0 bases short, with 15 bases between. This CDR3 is CASSSPGTNSYEQYF. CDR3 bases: TGCGCCAGCAGTTCCCCCGGGACAAACTCCTACGAGCAGTACTTC. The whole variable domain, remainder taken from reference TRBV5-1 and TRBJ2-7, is KAGVTQTPRYLIKTRGQQVTLSCSPISGHRSVSWYQQTPGQGLQFLFEYFSETQRNKGNFPGRFSGRQFSNSRSEMNVSTLELGDSALYLCASSSPGTNSYEQYFGPGTRLTVT.

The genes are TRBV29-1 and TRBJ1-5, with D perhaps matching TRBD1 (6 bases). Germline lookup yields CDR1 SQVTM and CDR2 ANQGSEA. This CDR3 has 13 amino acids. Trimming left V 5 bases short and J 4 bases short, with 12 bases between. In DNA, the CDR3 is TGCAGCGTTAAAGGGGGGGGAAATCAGCCCCAGCATTTT. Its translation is CSVKGGGNQPQHF. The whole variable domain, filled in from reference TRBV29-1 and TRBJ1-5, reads SAVISQKPSRDICQRGTSLTIQCQVDSQVTMMFWYRQQPGQSLTLIATANQGSEATYESGFVIDKFPISRPNLTFSTLTVSNMSPEDSSIYLCSVKGGGNQPQHFGDGTRLSIL.

The CDR3 sequence: CASSLCVGLYGQYV. CDR3 bases: TGTGCCAGCAGTTTATGCGTGGGCCTATACGGGCAGTACGTC. The gene calls are TRBV28 and TRBJ2-7; D not resolved. The CDR3 has 14 amino acids. Germline V gene data show CDR1 as MDHEN and CDR2 as SYDVKM.

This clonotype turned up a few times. The CDR3 region is CASSLGPVAARWWGIQETQYF. In nucleotides, the CDR3 is TGTGCCAGCAGCTTAGGCCCCGTCGCGGCGCGCTGGTGGGGCATACAAGAGACCCAGTACTTC. The V call is TRBV11-1, the J call TRBJ2-5; the D gene is possibly TRBD1 (5 bases). V lost 1 base and J lost 2, with 29 bases in between. Germline V lookup: CDR1 SGHAT, CDR2 FQDESV (reference sequence). The CDR3 has 21 amino acids.

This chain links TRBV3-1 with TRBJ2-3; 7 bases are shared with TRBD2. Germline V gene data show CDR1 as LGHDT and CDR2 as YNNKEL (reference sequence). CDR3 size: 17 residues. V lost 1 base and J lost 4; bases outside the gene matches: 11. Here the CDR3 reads CASSQGGSRMSADTQYF. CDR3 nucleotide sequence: TGTGCCAGCAGCCAAGGCGGGAGTAGGATGTCGGCAGATACGCAGTATTTT.

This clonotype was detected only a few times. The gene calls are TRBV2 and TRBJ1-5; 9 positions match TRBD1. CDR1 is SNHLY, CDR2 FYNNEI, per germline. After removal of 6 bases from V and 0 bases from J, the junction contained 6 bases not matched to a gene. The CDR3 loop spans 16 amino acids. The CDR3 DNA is TGTGCCAGCAGGAGACAGGGGGGTAGTAGCAATCAGCCCCAGCATTTT. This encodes CASRRQGGSSNQPQHF.

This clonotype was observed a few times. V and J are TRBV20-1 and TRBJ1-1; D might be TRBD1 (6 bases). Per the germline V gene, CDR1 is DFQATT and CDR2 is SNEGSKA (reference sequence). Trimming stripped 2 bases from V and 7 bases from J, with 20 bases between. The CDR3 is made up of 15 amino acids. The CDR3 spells CSARRGGRATIEAFF. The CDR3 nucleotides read TGCAGTGCTAGAAGAGGGGGGCGGGCCACCATTGAAGCTTTCTTT.

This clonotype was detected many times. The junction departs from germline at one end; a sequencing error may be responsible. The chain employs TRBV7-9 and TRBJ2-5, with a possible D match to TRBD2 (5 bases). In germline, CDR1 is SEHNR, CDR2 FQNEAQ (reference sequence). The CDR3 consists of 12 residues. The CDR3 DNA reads TGTGCCAGCAGCTTCCAACTAGAGAACCAGTACTTC. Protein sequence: CASSFQLENQYF.

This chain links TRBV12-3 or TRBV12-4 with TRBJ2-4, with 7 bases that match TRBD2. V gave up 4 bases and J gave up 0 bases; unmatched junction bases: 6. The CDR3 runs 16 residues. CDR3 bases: TGTGCCAGCAGTTACGGGAGGCAGGTAGCCAAAAACATTCAGTACTTC. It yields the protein CASSYGRQVAKNIQYF.

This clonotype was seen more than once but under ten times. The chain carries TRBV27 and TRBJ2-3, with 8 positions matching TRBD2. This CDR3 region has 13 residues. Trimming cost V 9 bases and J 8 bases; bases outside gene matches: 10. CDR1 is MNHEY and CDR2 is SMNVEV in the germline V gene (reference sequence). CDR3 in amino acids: CASQGTRAGTQYF. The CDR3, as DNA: TGTGCCAGTCAAGGGACTAGAGCGGGTACGCAGTATTTT.

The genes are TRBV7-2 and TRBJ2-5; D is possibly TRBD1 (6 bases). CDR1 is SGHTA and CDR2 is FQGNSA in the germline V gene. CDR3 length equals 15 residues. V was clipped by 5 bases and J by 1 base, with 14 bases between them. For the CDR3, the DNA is TGTGCCAGCAGCCGAAATCCCAGGGGCCAAGAGACCCAGTACTTC. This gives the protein CASSRNPRGQETQYF.

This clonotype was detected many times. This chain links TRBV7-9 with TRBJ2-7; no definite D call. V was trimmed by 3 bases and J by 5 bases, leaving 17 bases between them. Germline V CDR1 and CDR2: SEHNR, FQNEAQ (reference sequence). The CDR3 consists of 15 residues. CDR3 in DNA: TGTGCCAGCAGCTTCTTAGATTTGAGTCGCGACGAGCAGTACTTC. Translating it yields CASSFLDLSRDEQYF.

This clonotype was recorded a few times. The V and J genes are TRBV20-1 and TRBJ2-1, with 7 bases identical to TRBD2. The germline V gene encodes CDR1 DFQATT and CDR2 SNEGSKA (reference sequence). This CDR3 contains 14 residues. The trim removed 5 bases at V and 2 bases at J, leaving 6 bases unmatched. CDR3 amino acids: CSAPWGGAYNEQFF. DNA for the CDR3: TGCAGTGCTCCGTGGGGGGGGGCCTACAATGAGCAGTTCTTC.

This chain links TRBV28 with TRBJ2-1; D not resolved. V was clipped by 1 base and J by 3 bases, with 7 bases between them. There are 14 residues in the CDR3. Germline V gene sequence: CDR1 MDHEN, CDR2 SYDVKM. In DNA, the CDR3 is TGTGCCAGCAGTTTATATGGGGACTACAATGAGCAGTTCTTC. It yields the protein CASSLYGDYNEQFF.

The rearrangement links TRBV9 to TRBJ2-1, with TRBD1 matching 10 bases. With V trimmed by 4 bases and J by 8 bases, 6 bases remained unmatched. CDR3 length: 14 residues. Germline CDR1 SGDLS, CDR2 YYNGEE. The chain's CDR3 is CASSRGQGGHEQFF. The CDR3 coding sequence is TGTGCCAGCAGCCGTGGACAGGGGGGCCATGAGCAGTTCTTC.

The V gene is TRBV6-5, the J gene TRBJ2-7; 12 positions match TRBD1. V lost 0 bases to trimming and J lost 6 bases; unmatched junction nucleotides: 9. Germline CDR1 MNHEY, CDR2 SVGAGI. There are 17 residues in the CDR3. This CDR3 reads CASSYSWFGTGGGEQYF. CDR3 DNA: TGTGCCAGCAGTTACTCCTGGTTCGGGACAGGGGGCGGCGAGCAGTACTTC.

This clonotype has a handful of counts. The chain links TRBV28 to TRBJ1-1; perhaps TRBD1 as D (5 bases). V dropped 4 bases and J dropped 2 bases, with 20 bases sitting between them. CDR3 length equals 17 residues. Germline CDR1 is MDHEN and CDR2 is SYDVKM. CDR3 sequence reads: CASSSQTGTAGNTEAFF. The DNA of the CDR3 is TGTGCCAGCAGTTCTCAAACCGGGACGGCTGGCAACACTGAAGCTTTCTTT. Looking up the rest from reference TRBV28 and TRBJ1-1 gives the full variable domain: DVKVTQSSRYLVKRTGEKVFLECVQDMDHENMFWYRQDPGLGLRLIYFSYDVKMKEKGDIPEGYSVSREKKERFSLILESASTNQTSMYLCASSSQTGTAGNTEAFFGQGTRLTVV.